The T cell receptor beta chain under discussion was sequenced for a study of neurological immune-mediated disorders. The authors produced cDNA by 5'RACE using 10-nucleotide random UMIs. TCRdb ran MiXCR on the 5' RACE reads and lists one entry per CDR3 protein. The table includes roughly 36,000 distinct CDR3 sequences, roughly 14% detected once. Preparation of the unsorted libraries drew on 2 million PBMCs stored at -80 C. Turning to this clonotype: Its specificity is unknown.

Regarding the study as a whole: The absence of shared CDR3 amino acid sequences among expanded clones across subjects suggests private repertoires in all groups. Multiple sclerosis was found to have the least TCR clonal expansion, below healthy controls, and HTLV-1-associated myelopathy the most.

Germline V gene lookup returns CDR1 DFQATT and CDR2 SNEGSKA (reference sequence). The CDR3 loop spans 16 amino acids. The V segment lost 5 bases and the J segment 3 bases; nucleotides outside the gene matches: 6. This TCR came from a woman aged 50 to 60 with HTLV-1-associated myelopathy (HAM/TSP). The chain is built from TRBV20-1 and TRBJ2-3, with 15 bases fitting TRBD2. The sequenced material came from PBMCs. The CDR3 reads CSAARTSGGATDTQYF. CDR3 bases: TGCAGTGCTGCCCGGACTAGCGGGGGGGCAACAGATACGCAGTATTTT.